One and the same sample provided the 19 T cell receptor beta chains below, sequenced in a study of cytomegalovirus exposure and HLA in healthy donors. Primers included in the PCR were 60 Vbeta and 13 Jbeta primers. Data came from immunoSEQ multiplex PCR; TCRdb stores just in-frame clones and leaves some out. The sample lists 100,000 to 150,000 clones, about three quarters seen once, with under 5% in the top ten. Specimen: PBMCs. Receptors were obtained from a man aged 25 to 40 in good health and CMV-seronegative.

This clone showed up just a few times. The genes are TRBV6-1 and TRBJ2-2; 7 bases fit TRBD1. Unmatched junction bases numbered 4, after V lost 3 bases and J lost 0 bases. This CDR3 spans 16 amino acids. Germline V gives CDR1 MNHNS, CDR2 SASEGT. CDR3 protein: CASSDPGTANTGELFF. In DNA form, the CDR3 reads TGTGCCAGCAGTGACCCAGGGACAGCGAACACCGGGGAGCTGTTTTTT.

This clone showed up just a few times. CDR3: CASSLTGSNEQYF. DNA of the CDR3: TGTGCCAGCAGCTTGACAGGGAGCAACGAGCAGTACTTC. The rearrangement uses TRBV5-6 and TRBJ2-7, with a weak D call TRBD1 (6 bases). The V end lost 1 base, the J end lost 5 bases, and 10 bases lay between the germline ends. The CDR3 sequence is 13 residues long. Germline V gene sequence: CDR1 SGHDT, CDR2 YYEEEE. The variable domain in full, with the rest retrieved from reference TRBV5-6 and TRBJ2-7, is DAGVTQSPTHLIKTRGQQVTLRCSPKSGHDTVSWYQQALGQGPQFIFQYYEEEERQRGNFPDRFSGHQFPNYSSELNVNALLLGDSALYLCASSLTGSNEQYFGPGTRLTVT.

This chain uses TRBV9 with TRBJ2-5, with D maybe TRBD2 (5 bases). The V and J ends lost 4 bases and 5 bases respectively, with 15 bases between them. Germline CDR1 and CDR2: SGDLS and YYNGEE. CDR3 length: 14 residues. In DNA form, the CDR3 reads TGTGCCAGCAGCTCAAAGAAGGGAGCTGAGACCCAGTACTTC. It yields the protein CASSSKKGAETQYF.

V usage is TRBV7-2 and J usage is TRBJ1-1; D not resolved. This CDR3 region has 14 residues. The V gene lost 5 bases and the J gene lost 0 bases, with 10 bases spanning the gap. Germline V gene sequence: CDR1 SGHTA, CDR2 FQGNSA. The CDR3 spells CASSRELLNTEAFF. The DNA for the CDR3 is TGTGCCAGCAGCCGGGAGTTACTGAACACTGAAGCTTTCTTT.

This clone was seen a few times. V is TRBV6-5 and J is TRBJ2-6; possibly TRBD1 for D (6 bases). Trimming removed 6 bases at V and 0 bases at J, with 9 bases between. The CDR3 is made up of 15 amino acids. CDR1 and CDR2 (germline): MNHEY, SVGAGI. CDR3 residues: CASSLRGSGANVLTF. The CDR3 coding sequence is TGTGCCAGCAGCCTCAGGGGCTCTGGGGCCAACGTCCTGACTTTC.

This chain joins TRBV9 and TRBJ2-1; 10 positions match TRBD2. Germline V gives CDR1 SGDLS, CDR2 YYNGEE. The CDR3 totals 14 residues. V shed 3 bases and J 9 bases; nucleotides not matched to a gene: 6. The CDR3 is CASSAQRGGFEQFF. The CDR3, as DNA: TGTGCCAGCAGCGCCCAGCGGGGGGGCTTTGAGCAGTTCTTC.

This clone was recorded a few times. The chain carries TRBV4-3 and TRBJ1-1; 7 bases agree with TRBD1. From germline, CDR1 is LGHNA and CDR2 YSLEER. This CDR3 comprises 13 residues. V dropped 3 bases and J dropped 7; count of bases not matched to a gene: 5. DNA of the CDR3: TGCGCCAGCAGCCAGTCAGGGGGTATTGAAGCTTTCTTT. Protein product: CASSQSGGIEAFF.

This sequence joins TRBV29-1 and TRBJ1-2; D may be TRBD1 (5 bases). The germline V gene encodes CDR1 SQVTM and CDR2 ANQGSEA. This CDR3 has 14 residues. The CDR3 coding sequence is TGCACCCGGGGGGGGGTTCGGGTGCGGGAGGGCTACACCTTC. This sequence encodes CTRGGVRVREGYTF. Full variable domain (remainder filled in from reference TRBV29-1 and TRBJ1-2): SAVISQKPSRDICQRGTSLTIQCQVDSQVTMMFWYRQQPGQSLTLIATANQGSEATYESGFVIDKFPISRPNLTFSTLTVSNMSPEDSSIYLCTRGGVRVREGYTFGSGTRLTVV.

The table lists this clone with a count of one. The rearrangement joins TRBV18 to TRBJ2-7; TRBD1 agrees at 7 bases. J gave up 3 bases and V 5 bases, and 4 bases lay outside the gene matches. The CDR3 runs 13 residues. In germline, CDR1 is KGHSH, CDR2 LQKENI. The CDR3, as DNA: TGTGCCAGCTCATTAAGACAGGGCTACGAGCAGTACTTC. It translates to CASSLRQGYEQYF.

This rearrangement joins TRBV6-5 to TRBJ1-2, with TRBD1 as a possible D gene (5 bases). The CDR3 loop spans 14 amino acids. Germline CDR1 is MNHEY and CDR2 is SVGAGI. The V gene lost 6 bases and the J gene lost 2 bases, with 13 bases spanning the gap. CDR3 DNA sequence: TGTGCCAGCAGCCCAGACAGCCACAACTATGGCTACACCTTC. It codes for CASSPDSHNYGYTF.

This sequence joins TRBV6-6 and TRBJ2-3, with TRBD2 matching over 7 bases. CDR3 length equals 14 residues. Germline assignment: CDR1 MNHNY and CDR2 SVGAGI (reference sequence). The trim removed 4 bases at V and 3 bases at J, leaving 4 bases unmatched. CDR3 DNA: TGTGCCAGCAGTTGGGGGGAGGGGACAGATACGCAGTATTTT. Encoded protein: CASSWGEGTDTQYF.

V usage is TRBV5-1 and J usage is TRBJ1-2, with 8 bases aligning to TRBD1. J lost 3 bases, V lost 8 bases, and 6 bases had no gene match. Germline V gives CDR1 SGHRS, CDR2 YFSETQ. The CDR3 sequence is 13 residues long. The CDR3 DNA reads as TGCGCCAGTACACAGGGGGGGGACTATGGCTACACCTTC. Amino acids: CASTQGGDYGYTF.

The chain joins TRBV7-9 to TRBJ2-5, with D possibly matching TRBD2 (6 bases). The DNA end is more similar to TRBJ2-7, so the J call may be wrong. CDR1 is SEHNR, CDR2 FQNEAQ, per germline (reference sequence). The CDR3 sequence is 13 residues long. The DNA for the CDR3 is TGTGCCAGCAGCCAGGAGGGCTCCTACGAGCAGTACTTC. This gives the protein CASSQEGSYEQYF.

The V and J genes are TRBV28 and TRBJ2-7, with D possibly TRBD1 on 5 matching bases. V was pared by 0 bases and J by 9 bases, with 18 bases between. The germline CDR1 and CDR2 sequences are MDHEN and SYDVKM. The CDR3 covers 15 residues. For the CDR3, the DNA is TGTGCCAGCAGTTTATGGCAACAGGTTAGGGCCGGGCAGTACTTC. Residues: CASSLWQQVRAGQYF.

The gene calls are TRBV10-2 and TRBJ2-7, with 9 bases aligning to TRBD1. Losses at the gene ends were 11 bases for V and 9 bases for J; bases not matched to a gene: 8. The V gene's germline CDR1 is WSHSY and CDR2 SAAADI. This CDR3 contains 11 residues. The CDR3 sequence is CASGTGSRQYF. CDR3 in DNA: TGCGCCTCCGGGACAGGGAGTAGGCAGTACTTC.

This rearrangement joins TRBV7-9 to TRBJ2-1, with unresolved D. V gave up 6 bases and J gave up 2 bases, with 5 bases separating them. The CDR3 consists of 12 residues. CDR1 and CDR2 (germline): SEHNR, FQNEAQ (reference sequence). CDR3 nucleotide sequence: TGTGCCAGCAGTGGAGCCTACAATGAGCAGTTCTTC. Its protein is CASSGAYNEQFF.

The V and J genes are TRBV2 and TRBJ2-1; the D gene is possibly TRBD2 (5 bases). This CDR3 has 12 amino acids. V was trimmed by 6 bases and J by 13 bases, leaving 16 bases between them. CDR1 is SNHLY, CDR2 FYNNEI, per germline. The CDR3 DNA is TGTGCCAGCAGCTCCGACCTAGCCCCACAGTTCTTC. As protein: CASSSDLAPQFF.

This chain connects TRBV30 to TRBJ1-2; 9 bases are a match to TRBD1. CDR1 GTSNPN and CDR2 SVGIG come from the germline V gene (reference sequence). V gave up 2 bases and J gave up 3 bases; unmatched junction bases: 10. The CDR3 length is 16 residues. The CDR3 bases are TGTGCCTGGAGTATTCCCGGGACAGGGAACCACTATGGCTACACCTTC. Encoded protein: CAWSIPGTGNHYGYTF.

V usage is TRBV5-4 and J usage is TRBJ2-2; 11 bases align to TRBD2. The CDR3 is 16 amino acids. J gave up 5 bases and V 0 bases, and 3 bases lay outside the gene matches. Germline CDR1 reads SGHNT; CDR2 reads YYREEE (reference sequence). CDR3 nucleotides: TGTGCCAGCAGCTTGGATTCTAGCGGGGGGACCGGGGAGCTGTTTTTT. Its protein is CASSLDSSGGTGELFF.